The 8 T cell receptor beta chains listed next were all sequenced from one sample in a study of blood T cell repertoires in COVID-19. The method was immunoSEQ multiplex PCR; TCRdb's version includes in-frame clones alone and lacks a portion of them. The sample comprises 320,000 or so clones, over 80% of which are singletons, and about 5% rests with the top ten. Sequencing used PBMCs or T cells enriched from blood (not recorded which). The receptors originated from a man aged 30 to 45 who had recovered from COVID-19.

The CDR3 spells CSGRNRDLGNEQFF. DNA of the CDR3: TGCAGCGGGCGCAACCGAGACTTGGGCAATGAGCAGTTCTTC. V gene TRBV29-1 combines with J gene TRBJ2-1; no clear D. V was trimmed by 7 bases and J by 6 bases, leaving 19 bases between them. Germline values: CDR1 SQVTM, CDR2 ANQGSEA. This CDR3 has 14 amino acids.

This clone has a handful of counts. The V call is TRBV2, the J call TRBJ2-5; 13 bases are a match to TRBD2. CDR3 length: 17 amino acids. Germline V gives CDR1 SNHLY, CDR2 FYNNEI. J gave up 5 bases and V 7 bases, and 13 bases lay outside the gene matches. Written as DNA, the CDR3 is TGTGCCAGCAAACCGACTAGCGGGGGGATCGGTGGGGAGACCCAGTACTTC. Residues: CASKPTSGGIGGETQYF.

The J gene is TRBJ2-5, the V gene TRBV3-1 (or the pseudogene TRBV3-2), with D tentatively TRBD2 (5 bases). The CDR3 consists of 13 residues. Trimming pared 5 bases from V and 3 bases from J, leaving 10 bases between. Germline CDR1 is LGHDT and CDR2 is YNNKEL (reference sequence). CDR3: CASSVDYEETQYF. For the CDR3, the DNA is TGTGCCAGCAGCGTAGACTACGAAGAGACCCAGTACTTC.

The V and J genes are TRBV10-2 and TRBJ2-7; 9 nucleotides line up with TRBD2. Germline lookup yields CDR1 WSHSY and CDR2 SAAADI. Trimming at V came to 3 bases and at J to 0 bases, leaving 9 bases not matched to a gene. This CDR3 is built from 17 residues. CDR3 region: CASSDLRGGIYSYEQYF. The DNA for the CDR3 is TGCGCCAGCAGTGATTTGCGGGGGGGGATCTACTCCTACGAGCAGTACTTC.

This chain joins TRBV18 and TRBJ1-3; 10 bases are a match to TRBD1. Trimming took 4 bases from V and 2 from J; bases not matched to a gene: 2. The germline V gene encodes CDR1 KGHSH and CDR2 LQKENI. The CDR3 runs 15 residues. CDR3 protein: CASSRGTGAGNTIYF. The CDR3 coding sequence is TGTGCCAGCTCACGAGGGACAGGGGCTGGAAACACCATATATTTT.

In DNA, the CDR3 is TGTGCCAGCAGCGACCGGGGCGGGGGGGCCGTCACCGGGGAGCTGTTTTTT. Its protein product is CASSDRGGGAVTGELFF. V is TRBV7-9 and J is TRBJ2-2, with 9 bases lining up with TRBD2. Germline CDR1 reads SEHNR; CDR2 reads FQNEAQ (reference sequence). With 5 bases clipped from V and 4 bases from J, the junction kept 11 bases outside the gene matches. The CDR3 spans 17 residues. Filled out from reference TRBV7-9 and TRBJ2-2, the complete variable domain reads DTGVSQNPRHKITKRGQNVTFRCDPISEHNRLYWYRQTLGQGPEFLTYFQNEAQLEKSRLLSDRFSAERPKGSFSTLEIQRTEQGDSAMYLCASSDRGGGAVTGELFFGEGSRLTVL.

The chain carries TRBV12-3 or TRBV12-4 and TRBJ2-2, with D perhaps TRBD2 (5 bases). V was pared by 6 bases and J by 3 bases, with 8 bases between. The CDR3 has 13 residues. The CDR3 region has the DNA TGTGCCAGCAGGAGGCGGGACACCGGGGAGCTGTTTTTT. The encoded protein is CASRRRDTGELFF.

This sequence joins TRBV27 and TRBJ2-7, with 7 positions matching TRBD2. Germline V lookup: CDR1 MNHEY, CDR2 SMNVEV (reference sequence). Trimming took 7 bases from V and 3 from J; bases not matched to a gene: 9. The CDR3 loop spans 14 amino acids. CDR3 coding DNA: TGTGCCAGCAAAAGCGGGATGGACCTCTACGAGCAGTACTTC. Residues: CASKSGMDLYEQYF.